These 7 T cell receptor beta chains came from one sample sequenced in a study of cytomegalovirus exposure and HLA in healthy donors. PCR employed 60 Vbeta and 13 Jbeta primers. Profiling relied on immunoSEQ multiplex PCR, and the TCRdb table lists in-frame clones only, not all of them. The table shows around 150,000 clones, with just over 70% occurring only once. Sequences were obtained from PBMCs. The receptors were gathered from a man aged 18 to 30 in good health and CMV-seropositive.

There are a few counts of this clone. The chain links TRBV7-9 to TRBJ1-1; unclear D gene. Trimming cost V 2 bases and J 1 base, with 8 bases left between them. This CDR3 is built from 14 residues. CDR1 SEHNR and CDR2 FQNEAQ come from the germline V gene (reference sequence). CDR3: CASSLNRENTEAFF. In DNA form, the CDR3 reads TGTGCCAGCAGCTTAAACAGAGAGAACACTGAAGCTTTCTTT.

This chain connects TRBV18 to TRBJ1-5; TRBD1 aligns across 7 bases. V was clipped by 6 bases and J by 7 bases; unmatched bases: 9. The CDR3 is made up of 14 amino acids. The germline gives CDR1 KGHSH, CDR2 LQKENI. The CDR3 loop is CASSSDRARQPQHF. CDR3 nucleotides: TGTGCCAGCTCGTCCGACAGGGCTCGGCAGCCCCAGCATTTT.

This chain links TRBV4-1 with TRBJ1-2; D gene ambiguous. The CDR3 consists of 15 residues. Germline values: CDR1 MGHRA, CDR2 YSYEKL. With 1 base removed from V and 6 bases from J, the gap between germline ends came to 15 bases. The CDR3 loop is CASSQVGSSVDGYTF. The CDR3 DNA follows: TGCGCCAGCAGCCAAGTGGGGAGTTCAGTTGATGGCTACACCTTC.

The rearrangement links TRBV29-1 to TRBJ2-1, with 8 nucleotides matching TRBD1. Per the germline V gene, CDR1 is SQVTM and CDR2 is ANQGSEA. V shed 7 bases, J shed 2 bases, and the junction held 4 bases outside the gene matches. This CDR3 contains 13 residues. The chain's CDR3 is CSASGGAYNEQFF. The CDR3 DNA reads TGCAGCGCATCAGGGGGCGCCTACAATGAGCAGTTCTTC.

This rearrangement joins TRBV5-4 to TRBJ1-3, with TRBD1 identical over 7 bases. The CDR3 has 17 amino acids. The germline V gene encodes CDR1 SGHNT and CDR2 YYREEE (reference sequence). The V gene end was trimmed by 3 bases and the J gene end by 7 bases; junction bases not matched to a gene: 16. CDR3: CASSYGQAEAKGNTIYF. CDR3 sequence (DNA): TGTGCCAGCAGCTATGGACAGGCGGAGGCCAAGGGGAACACCATATATTTT.

This chain connects TRBV4-1 to TRBJ2-1; TRBD2 agrees at 12 bases. With V trimmed by 3 bases and J by 7 bases, 4 bases remained unmatched. The CDR3 totals 15 residues. Germline V gene lookup returns CDR1 MGHRA and CDR2 YSYEKL. CDR3 coding DNA: TGCGCCAGCAGCCACTGGACTAGCGGGGAGAATGAGCAGTTCTTC. Its protein is CASSHWTSGENEQFF.

In DNA, the CDR3 is TGTGCCAGTAGTATTGACCGACTAGACTTCTTCTTC. It codes for CASSIDRLDFFF. The V call is TRBV19, the J call TRBJ2-1, with a weak D call TRBD2 (6 bases). This CDR3 region has 12 residues. Germline values: CDR1 LNHDA, CDR2 SQIVND (reference sequence). Trimming left V 3 bases short and J 16 bases short, with 16 bases between.